This T cell receptor (beta chain) is from a study of T cell responses to AZD1222 COVID-19 vaccine. Whole-study findings and limits: Among the donors, most were white British and more were female, and clonal diversity was possibly underestimated.

V was pared by 5 bases and J by 5 bases, with 2 bases of the junction left unmatched. The CDR3 has 13 residues. Sequenced by immunoSEQ multiplex PCR; TCRdb stores in-frame clones only, minus some. Of around 140,000 clones listed, 80% to 90% were seen once; the top ten hold about 4.7%. A word on this clone: Its target is not known.

This receptor was obtained from an adult in good health. The input for sequencing was peripheral blood, taken on day 0 of AZD1222 vaccination. The chain has TRBV12-3 or TRBV12-4 and TRBJ1-5, with TRBD1 matching 8 bases. The CDR3 DNA follows: TGTGCCAGCAGTAGACAGGGGCATCAGCCCCAGCATTTT. Translating it yields CASSRQGHQPQHF.